This T cell receptor beta chain was found in a study of monozygotic twins with inflammatory bowel disease. UMIs incorporating a 6-nucleotide sample barcode were appended by means of template switching. Nested PCRs of around 15 and 10 cycles, two in total, were run on TCRalpha and TCRbeta cDNA. For each CDR3 protein, TCRdb gives one entry from its re-call of the 5' RACE reads, without DNA. The table for this sample gives 88,000 or so distinct CDR3 sequences. The germline gives CDR1 SGHVS, CDR2 FQNEAQ. CDR3 length equals 16 residues. As regards this clonotype: The antigen remains undetermined.

The study's findings and limits: TCRbeta diversity (inverse Simpson) was lower in IBD patients than in healthy co-twins.

The rearrangement links TRBV7-8 to TRBJ2-6. The clonotype was recovered from a human donor with ulcerative colitis or Crohn's disease, or a healthy co-twin of an affected twin (not recorded which). Sequenced: blood. The CDR3 here is CASSLARSSGANVLTF.